This TCR beta chain is drawn from a study of cytomegalovirus exposure and HLA in healthy donors. Study-wide findings and caveats: Presence/absence results assume similar sequencing depth per donor, which may not hold. In vitro testing confirmed a few CMV-associated chains as specific for CMV antigens.

PCR amplification relied on 60 Vbeta primers (plus 13 Jbeta primers). Sequencing was performed with immunoSEQ multiplex PCR; in TCRdb, only in-frame clones are kept and a portion is missing. The table records around 94,000 clones, approximately 84% of them present only once. V lost 2 bases and J 8 bases, leaving 9 bases between the germline ends. The CDR3 has 12 residues. CDR1 is KGHSH and CDR2 is LQKENI in the germline V gene. Of note for this clone: Its cognate antigen is unknown.

Input material: PBMCs. The sequence came from a young man in good health and CMV-seronegative. The V gene is TRBV18, the J gene TRBJ1-1; D is perhaps TRBD1 (6 bases). CDR3 nucleotide sequence: TGTGCCAGCTCACCAGTGCAGGGGGAAGCTTTCTTT. It translates to CASSPVQGEAFF.